Following are 32 T cell receptor beta chains from one sample sequenced in a study of blood T cell repertoires in COVID-19. The protocol was immunoSEQ multiplex PCR, while the TCRdb copy is restricted to in-frame clones and leaves out a portion. The sample includes 15,000 to 20,000 clones, 86% of them seen just once. What was sequenced was peripheral blood. Every receptor here comes from a man between 65 and 85 years old with acute or convalescent COVID-19.

This clone appeared a single time. The chain couples TRBV7-9 to TRBJ2-7; tentatively, D is TRBD1 (6 bases). The V gene lost 6 bases and the J gene lost 4 bases, with 10 bases spanning the gap. The CDR3 is 12 amino acids. Germline loops: CDR1 SEHNR, CDR2 FQNEAQ (reference sequence). As DNA, the CDR3 is TGTGCCAGCAGAGAGGACAGTTACGAGCAGTACTTC. Translated: CASREDSYEQYF.

This clone came up a few times. This chain links TRBV6-5 with TRBJ2-1; D is possibly TRBD1 (5 bases). The V end lost 2 bases, the J end lost 15 bases, and 20 bases lay between the germline ends. This CDR3 has 14 residues. Germline V gene data show CDR1 as MNHEY and CDR2 as SVGAGI. The CDR3 protein is CASSYGQGGTVRFF. CDR3 DNA sequence: TGTGCCAGCAGTTACGGGCAGGGCGGTACGGTGCGGTTCTTC.

This chain uses TRBV5-1 with TRBJ2-5; 9 nucleotides agree with TRBD2. V gave up 2 bases and J gave up 5 bases; unmatched junction bases: 7. Germline lookup yields CDR1 SGHRS and CDR2 YFSETQ. The CDR3 runs to 15 residues. The CDR3 DNA sequence: TGCGCCAGCAGCTTCACCCTGACTAGCGGTGAGACCCAGTACTTC. Its protein is CASSFTLTSGETQYF.

The chain is built from TRBV3-1 (or the pseudogene TRBV3-2) and TRBJ2-7; D remains ambiguous. Germline CDR1 and CDR2: LGHDT and YNNKEL (reference sequence). This CDR3 has 12 residues. V dropped 5 bases and J dropped 0 bases, with 5 bases sitting between them. The CDR3 coding sequence is TGTGCCAGCAGCTCCAGCTCCTACGAGCAGTACTTC. Translation: CASSSSSYEQYF.

This clone was recorded only once. V gene TRBV28 combines with J gene TRBJ2-1; maybe TRBD2 (6 bases). V lost 2 bases and J 9 bases, leaving 17 bases between the germline ends. Per the germline V gene, CDR1 is MDHEN and CDR2 is SYDVKM. The CDR3 extends over 15 amino acids. Here the CDR3 reads CASSLPGVVGGEQFF. The CDR3 DNA follows: TGTGCCAGCAGTTTACCGGGAGTGGTAGGCGGTGAGCAGTTCTTC.

This chain joins TRBV5-8 and TRBJ1-2; weak D call: TRBD1 (6 bases). Germline CDR1 SGHTS, CDR2 YDEGEE. This CDR3 region has 14 residues. V lost 5 bases and J lost 7, with 18 bases in between. The CDR3: CASSPGTRAGGYTF. The CDR3 region has the DNA TGTGCCAGCAGTCCCGGGACACGGGCAGGTGGCTACACCTTC. The entire variable domain, with the rest obtained from reference TRBV5-8 and TRBJ1-2, is as follows: EAGVTQSPTHLIKTRGQQATLRCSPISGHTSVYWYQQALGLGLQFLLWYDEGEERNRGNFPPRFSGRQFPNYSSELNVNALELEDSALYLCASSPGTRAGGYTFGSGTRLTVV.

The rearrangement links TRBV18 to TRBJ2-3, with a possible D match to TRBD1 (5 bases). Deletions cut 6 bases from V and 5 bases from J, with 12 bases between. The germline CDR1 and CDR2 sequences are KGHSH and LQKENI. The CDR3 is made up of 13 amino acids. CDR3 sequence reads: CASSPRVIDTQYF. The CDR3 bases are TGTGCCAGCTCGCCCAGGGTGATAGATACGCAGTATTTT. The full variable domain, its missing parts supplied by reference TRBV18 and TRBJ2-3, is NAGVMQNPRHLVRRRGQEARLRCSPMKGHSHVYWYRQLPEEGLKFMVYLQKENIIDESGMPKERFSAEFPKEGPSILRIQQVVRGDSAAYFCASSPRVIDTQYFGPGTRLTVL.

The chain combines TRBV6-5 with TRBJ1-5; D might be TRBD1 (5 bases). Germline V lookup: CDR1 MNHEY, CDR2 SVGAGI. The CDR3 runs 15 residues. Trimming pared 3 bases from V and 1 base from J, leaving 10 bases between. The DNA of the CDR3 is TGTGCCAGCAGTTATCAGGGTCCCAGCAATCAGCCCCAGCATTTT. Translation gives CASSYQGPSNQPQHF.

The genes are TRBV16 and TRBJ1-4, with 10 bases matching TRBD1. The germline gives CDR1 KGHSY, CDR2 FQNENV. V lost 4 bases and J lost 6; bases outside the gene matches: 11. This CDR3 is 17 amino acids long. The DNA of the CDR3 is TGTGCCAGCAGCCCACACCCCTCCGGGACAGGGGATGAAAAACTGTTTTTT. Its translation: CASSPHPSGTGDEKLFF.

Only one count was recorded for this clone. V gene TRBV2 combines with J gene TRBJ2-7; D possibly corresponds to TRBD2 (5 bases). CDR1 is SNHLY and CDR2 is FYNNEI in the germline V gene. Trimming left V 7 bases short and J 7 bases short, with 17 bases between. The CDR3 has 13 amino acids. For the CDR3, the DNA is TGTGCCAGCACTCCTAGGACCTCGGGGGAGCAGTACTTC. Amino acid sequence: CASTPRTSGEQYF. The whole variable domain, remainder taken from reference TRBV2 and TRBJ2-7, is EPEVTQTPSHQVTQMGQEVILRCVPISNHLYFYWYRQILGQKVEFLVSFYNNEISEKSEIFDDQFSVERPDGSNFTLKIRSTKLEDSAMYFCASTPRTSGEQYFGPGTRLTVT.

This chain connects TRBV7-3 to TRBJ1-1; no clear D. The germline V and J ends were trimmed by 3 bases and 1 base, with 6 bases remaining between them. This CDR3 has 13 residues. Germline loops: CDR1 SGHTA, CDR2 FQGTGA. In DNA form, the CDR3 reads TGTGCCAGCAGCTTTAATAGGAACACTGAAGCTTTCTTT. It encodes CASSFNRNTEAFF.

A few counts support this clone. The chain has TRBV24-1 and TRBJ1-1; 7 nucleotides match TRBD1. The CDR3 covers 13 residues. The germline CDR1 and CDR2 sequences are KGHDR and SFDVKD. V lost 12 bases to trimming and J lost 1 base; unmatched junction nucleotides: 7. The CDR3 sequence is CASAGTENTEAFF. CDR3 bases: TGTGCCTCCGCCGGGACAGAGAACACTGAAGCTTTCTTT.

The chain uses TRBV7-2 and TRBJ1-2, with D possibly TRBD1 on 5 matching bases. The CDR3 contains 14 residues. Germline CDR1 is SGHTA and CDR2 is FQGNSA. V lost 5 bases, J lost 4 bases, and 14 bases lay in between. The CDR3 DNA reads as TGTGCCAGCAGCCCCGATCACGGGGGCTATGGCTACACCTTC. Translation: CASSPDHGGYGYTF.

The J gene is TRBJ1-1, the V gene TRBV19; 7 bases are shared with TRBD1. Losses at the gene ends were 0 bases for V and 12 bases for J; bases not matched to a gene: 10. Germline V gene sequence: CDR1 LNHDA, CDR2 SQIVND (reference sequence). CDR3 length equals 14 residues. The CDR3, as DNA: TGTGCCAGTAGTATAGAGGGGGCAGGGGGAAGAACTTTCTTT. It is translated as CASSIEGAGGRTFF.

The chain carries TRBV29-1 and TRBJ1-5, with unresolved D. This CDR3 has 13 residues. With 4 bases removed from V and 3 bases from J, the gap between germline ends came to 10 bases. Germline values: CDR1 SQVTM, CDR2 ANQGSEA. The CDR3 DNA is TGCAGCGTTGTTGTACAGCCCAATCAGCCCCAGCATTTT. This encodes CSVVVQPNQPQHF. The full variable domain, completed using reference TRBV29-1 and TRBJ1-5, is SAVISQKPSRDICQRGTSLTIQCQVDSQVTMMFWYRQQPGQSLTLIATANQGSEATYESGFVIDKFPISRPNLTFSTLTVSNMSPEDSSIYLCSVVVQPNQPQHFGDGTRLSIL.

The J gene is TRBJ1-1, the V gene TRBV2; D unresolved. The CDR3 is made up of 14 amino acids. The germline gives CDR1 SNHLY, CDR2 FYNNEI. V lost 4 bases to trimming and J lost 4 bases, with 13 bases between them. The CDR3 DNA sequence: TGTGCCAGCAGTGTGGCCGGAAGAGGCACTGAAGCTTTCTTT. As protein: CASSVAGRGTEAFF.

V usage is TRBV6-2 or TRBV6-3 and J usage is TRBJ1-5; 8 nucleotides align to TRBD1. The trim removed 2 bases at V and 5 bases at J, leaving 8 bases unmatched. Germline V lookup: CDR1 MNHEY, CDR2 SVGEGT. The length of the CDR3 is 16 residues. CDR3: CASSYGQGFLYQPQHF. The DNA for the CDR3 is TGTGCCAGCAGTTACGGACAGGGTTTTTTGTATCAGCCCCAGCATTTT.

This clone has a single count. The rearrangement joins TRBV6-2 or TRBV6-3 to TRBJ1-1; 8 bases align to TRBD1. Trimming cost V 4 bases and J 4 bases; bases outside gene matches: 8. This CDR3 comprises 15 residues. Germline V CDR1 and CDR2: MNHEY, SVGEGT. The CDR3 region is CASSSIDRGVTEAFF. For the CDR3, the DNA is TGTGCCAGCAGTTCAATCGACAGGGGAGTCACTGAAGCTTTCTTT.

This clone was detected once. The chain has TRBV5-1 and TRBJ2-4; perhaps TRBD2 as D (5 bases). This CDR3 has 14 residues. V was clipped by 7 bases and J by 1 base, with 12 bases between them. The V gene's germline CDR1 is SGHRS and CDR2 YFSETQ. The CDR3 sequence: CASYEGLAKNIQYF. The CDR3 region has the DNA TGCGCCAGCTATGAGGGATTGGCCAAAAACATTCAGTACTTC.

The rearrangement joins TRBV7-8 to TRBJ1-5, with D tentatively TRBD1 (6 bases). CDR1 SGHVS and CDR2 FQNEAQ come from the germline V gene. With 5 bases removed from V and 3 bases from J, the gap between germline ends came to 14 bases. CDR3 size: 15 residues. The CDR3 here is CASSPRTGNNQPQHF. The DNA for the CDR3 is TGTGCCAGCAGCCCCCGAACAGGGAACAATCAGCCCCAGCATTTT.

This chain connects TRBV6-5 to TRBJ1-6; the match to TRBD1 covers 8 bases. This CDR3 has 14 amino acids. With V trimmed by 5 bases and J by 6 bases, 3 bases remained unmatched. CDR1 and CDR2 (germline): MNHEY, SVGAGI. This chain's CDR3 is CASSPGGINSPLHF. Written as DNA, the CDR3 is TGTGCCAGCAGTCCAGGGGGCATTAATTCACCCCTCCACTTT.

This chain connects TRBV5-1 to TRBJ2-1; 10 nucleotides match TRBD2. Germline values: CDR1 SGHRS, CDR2 YFSETQ. CDR3 length: 17 amino acids. V dropped 0 bases and J dropped 8; count of bases not matched to a gene: 11. CDR3 sequence reads: CASSLGPLAGATDEQFF. In nucleotides, the CDR3 is TGCGCCAGCAGCTTGGGACCCCTAGCGGGAGCCACCGATGAGCAGTTCTTC.

The V gene is TRBV25-1, the J gene TRBJ2-1; tentatively, D is TRBD2 (6 bases). The CDR3 runs to 16 residues. Trimming removed 2 bases at V and 4 bases at J, with 15 bases between. Germline loops: CDR1 MGHDK, CDR2 SYGVNS. CDR3 amino acids: CASSEEGLANYNEQFF. The CDR3 region has the DNA TGTGCCAGCAGTGAAGAAGGGCTAGCGAATTACAATGAGCAGTTCTTC.

This chain links TRBV11-3 with TRBJ2-7; D might be TRBD1 (6 bases). CDR1 and CDR2 (germline): SGHNT, YENEEA. V was cut by 2 bases and J by 5 bases, with 16 bases left in between. CDR3 length: 15 residues. Written as DNA, the CDR3 is TGTGCCAGCAGCTTATTGGGAGCAGGGGACCACGAGCAGTACTTC. Translation: CASSLLGAGDHEQYF.

This sequence joins TRBV7-2 and TRBJ1-4, with D perhaps TRBD1 (6 bases). Trimming left V 5 bases short and J 7 bases short, with 17 bases between. The CDR3 extends over 15 amino acids. Germline values: CDR1 SGHTA, CDR2 FQGNSA. DNA of the CDR3: TGTGCCAGCAGCACGTACAGGGCTGAGGCTGAAAAACTGTTTTTT. It translates to CASSTYRAEAEKLFF.

The chain links TRBV7-2 to TRBJ1-2; tentatively, D is TRBD1 (5 bases). Germline CDR1 SGHTA, CDR2 FQGNSA. The CDR3 runs to 17 residues. Trimming took off 5 bases at V and 5 bases at J, with 24 bases between the two ends. CDR3 DNA: TGTGCCAGCAGCCCTGGGGGGGGACGGTCGCCGGATTATGGCTACACCTTC. Translated: CASSPGGGRSPDYGYTF.

This chain joins TRBV24-1 and TRBJ2-5; a possible D gene is TRBD1 (7 bases). In germline, CDR1 is KGHDR, CDR2 SFDVKD. The length of the CDR3 is 15 residues. The V end lost 4 bases, the J end lost 5 bases, and 16 bases lay between the germline ends. CDR3 bases: TGTGCCACCAGTGACCCCAGGGGGAGCGGGGAGACCCAGTACTTC. Protein sequence: CATSDPRGSGETQYF.

This chain links TRBV7-6 with TRBJ2-1; TRBD1 is a possible D gene (5 bases). Trimming took 3 bases from V and 3 from J, leaving 12 bases between them. There are 15 residues in the CDR3. Germline lookup yields CDR1 SGHVS and CDR2 FNYEAQ. In DNA form, the CDR3 reads TGTGCCAGCAGCTTGGGCAGGGCGAACTACAATGAGCAGTTCTTC. The encoded protein is CASSLGRANYNEQFF.

The count of this clone is one. One end of the junction fails to match germline, which may point to a read error. The chain recombines TRBV13 with TRBJ2-7; D is perhaps TRBD1 (5 bases). Germline CDR1 PRHDT, CDR2 FYEKMQ (reference sequence). This CDR3 is 12 amino acids long. The CDR3 loop is CASSSGVGHFSF. DNA of the CDR3: TGTGCCAGCAGCTCCGGCGTGGGGCATTTCTCCTTC.

The chain combines TRBV19 with TRBJ1-5; D perhaps matches TRBD1 (5 bases). Germline lookup yields CDR1 LNHDA and CDR2 SQIVND (reference sequence). This CDR3 is 15 amino acids long. V lost 6 bases, J lost 3 bases, and 15 bases lay in between. CDR3 sequence reads: CASRLGGSDNQPQHF. CDR3 nucleotide sequence: TGTGCCAGTAGATTGGGGGGTTCGGACAATCAGCCCCAGCATTTT. The full variable domain, completed using reference TRBV19 and TRBJ1-5, is DGGITQSPKYLFRKEGQNVTLSCEQNLNHDAMYWYRQDPGQGLRLIYYSQIVNDFQKGDIAEGYSVSREKKESFPLTVTSAQKNPTAFYLCASRLGGSDNQPQHFGDGTRLSIL.

The CDR3 DNA is TGTGCCAGCAGCTACTATAGCAATCAGCCCCAGCATTTT. This encodes CASSYYSNQPQHF. This chain joins TRBV7-2 and TRBJ1-5; D unclear. CDR1 and CDR2 (germline): SGHTA, FQGNSA. The CDR3 totals 13 residues. V was clipped by 4 bases and J by 0 bases, with 4 bases between them.

This rearrangement joins TRBV6-5 to TRBJ1-2, with TRBD1 matching over 9 bases. Looked up from germline, CDR1 is MNHEY and CDR2 is SVGAGI. With 7 bases clipped from V and 6 bases from J, the junction kept 6 bases outside the gene matches. The CDR3 runs to 13 residues. In DNA, the CDR3 is TGTGCCAGCAATAGGGGACAGGGCCATGGCTACACCTTC. Its translation: CASNRGQGHGYTF.